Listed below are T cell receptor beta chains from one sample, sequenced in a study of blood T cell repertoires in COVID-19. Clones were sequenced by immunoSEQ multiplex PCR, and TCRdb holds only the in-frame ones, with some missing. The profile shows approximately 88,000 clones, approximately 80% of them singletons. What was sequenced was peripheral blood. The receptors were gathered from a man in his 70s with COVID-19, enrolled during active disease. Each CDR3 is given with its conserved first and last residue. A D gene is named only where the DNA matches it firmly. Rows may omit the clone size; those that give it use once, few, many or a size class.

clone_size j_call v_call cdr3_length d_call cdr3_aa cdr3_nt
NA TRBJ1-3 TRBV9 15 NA CASSVTVETGNTIYF TGTGCCAGCAGCGTAACCGTGGAGACTGGAAACACCATATATTTT
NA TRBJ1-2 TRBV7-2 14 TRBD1 CASSFGQGAYGYTF TGTGCCAGCAGCTTTGGACAGGGGGCATATGGCTACACCTTC
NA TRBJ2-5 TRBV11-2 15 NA CASSLVVAGQETQYF TGTGCCAGCAGCTTAGTGGTGGCAGGCCAAGAGACCCAGTACTTC
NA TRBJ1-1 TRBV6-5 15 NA CASSYNRRMNTEAFF TGTGCCAGCAGTTACAACAGGAGAATGAACACTGAAGCTTTCTTT
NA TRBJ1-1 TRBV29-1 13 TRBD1 CSARQGANTEAFF TGCAGCGCCCGACAGGGGGCGAACACTGAAGCTTTCTTT
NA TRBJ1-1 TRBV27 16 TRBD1 CASSPLGQARRWEAFF TGTGCCAGCAGCCCCCTGGGACAGGCAAGACGATGGGAAGCTTTCTTT
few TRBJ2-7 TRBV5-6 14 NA CASSFGQSTYEQYF TGTGCCAGCAGCTTTGGGCAGAGTACCTACGAGCAGTACTTC
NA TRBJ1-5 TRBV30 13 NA CAWSRGSNQPQHF TGTGCCTGGAGTAGAGGAAGCAATCAGCCCCAGCATTTT
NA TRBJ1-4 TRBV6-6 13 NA CASSFLGGEKLFF TGTGCCAGCAGTTTTTTGGGGGGGGAAAAACTGTTTTTT
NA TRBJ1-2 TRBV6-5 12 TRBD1 CASSSGQDGYTF TGTGCCAGCAGCTCGGGACAGGATGGCTACACCTTC
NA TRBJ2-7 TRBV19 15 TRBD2 CASSIRLAGPYEQYF TGTGCCAGTAGTATAAGGCTAGCGGGTCCATACGAGCAGTACTTC
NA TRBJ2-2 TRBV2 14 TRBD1 CASTRFGRDSELFF TGTGCCAGCACCAGATTTGGCCGGGACAGCGAGCTGTTTTTT
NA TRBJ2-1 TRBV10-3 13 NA CAISEVEGNEQFF TGTGCCATCAGTGAGGTCGAGGGTAATGAGCAGTTCTTC
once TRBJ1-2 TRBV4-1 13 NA CASSQDGDYGYTF TGCGCCAGCAGCCAAGACGGGGACTATGGCTACACCTTC
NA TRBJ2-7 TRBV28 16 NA CASSDVQGLGGYEQYF TGTGCCAGCAGTGATGTCCAAGGACTAGGGGGCTACGAGCAGTACTTC
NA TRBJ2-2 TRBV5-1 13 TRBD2 CATGREMGGELFF TGCGCCACCGGGCGGGAGATGGGCGGGGAGCTGTTTTTT
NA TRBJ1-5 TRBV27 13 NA CASKVVGNQPQHF TGTGCCAGCAAAGTAGTAGGCAATCAGCCCCAGCATTTT
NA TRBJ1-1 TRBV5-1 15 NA CASKGAGPMNTEAFF TGCGCCAGCAAAGGGGCAGGTCCCATGAACACTGAAGCTTTCTTT
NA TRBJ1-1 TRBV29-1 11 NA CSAELLSEAFF TGCAGCGCCGAACTCCTATCTGAGGCTTTCTTT
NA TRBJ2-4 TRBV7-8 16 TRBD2 CASSLARLAGGGIQYF TGTGCCAGCAGCTTAGCCCGACTCGCGGGGGGGGGCATTCAGTACTTC
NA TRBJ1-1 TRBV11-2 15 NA CASSPTAGVNTEAFF TGTGCCAGCAGCCCGACCGCAGGGGTGAACACTGAAGCTTTCTTT
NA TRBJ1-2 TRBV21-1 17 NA CASSFNGQGPSNYGYTF TGTGCCAGCAGTTTCAACGGACAGGGCCCCTCTAACTATGGCTACACCTTC
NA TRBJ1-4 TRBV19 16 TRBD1 CASSTGTVAPREKLFF TGTGCCAGTAGTACCGGGACAGTCGCACCGCGTGAAAAACTGTTTTTT
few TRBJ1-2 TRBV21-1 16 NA CASHRDRGSLYYGYTF TGTGCCAGCCACCGGGACAGGGGAAGCTTGTACTATGGCTACACCTTC
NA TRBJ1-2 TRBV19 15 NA CASKGDHKEDYGYTF TGTGCCAGTAAGGGGGATCATAAGGAGGACTATGGCTACACCTTC
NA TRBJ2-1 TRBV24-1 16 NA CATSDFTALSYNEQFF TGTGCCACCAGTGATTTCACAGCCCTCTCCTACAATGAGCAGTTCTTC
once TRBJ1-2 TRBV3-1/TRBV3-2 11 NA CASSQAYGYTF TGTGCCAGCAGCCAGGCTTATGGCTACACCTTC
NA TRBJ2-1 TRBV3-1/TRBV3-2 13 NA CASMGDSYNEQFF TGTGCCAGCATGGGAGACTCCTACAATGAGCAGTTCTTC
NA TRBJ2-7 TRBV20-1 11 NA CSPKPSVEQYF TGCAGTCCAAAACCCAGTGTCGAGCAGTACTTC
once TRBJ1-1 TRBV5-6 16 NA CASSSLNRGENTEAFF TGTGCCAGCAGCTCCCTAAATCGCGGGGAAAACACTGAAGCTTTCTTT
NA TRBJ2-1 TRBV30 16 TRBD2 CAWRQGTSGRRVEQFF TGTGCCTGGAGGCAAGGGACTAGCGGGAGGCGAGTTGAGCAGTTCTTC
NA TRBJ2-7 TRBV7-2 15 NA CASSLVFRSSYEQYF TGTGCCAGCAGCTTAGTGTTTAGGAGCTCCTACGAGCAGTACTTC
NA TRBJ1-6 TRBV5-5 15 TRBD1 CASSLVGTGDSPLHF TGTGCCAGCAGCTTGGTAGGGACAGGGGATTCACCCCTCCACTTT
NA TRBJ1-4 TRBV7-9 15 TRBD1 CASSLAGTGYEKLFF TGTGCCAGCAGCTTAGCGGGGACAGGGTATGAAAAACTGTTTTTT
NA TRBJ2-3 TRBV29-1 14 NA CSVGGVGGTDTQYF TGCAGCGTTGGGGGGGTCGGGGGCACAGATACGCAGTATTTT
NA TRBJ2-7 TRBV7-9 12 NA CASSTGYYEQYF TGTGCCAGCAGCACAGGTTACTACGAGCAGTACTTC
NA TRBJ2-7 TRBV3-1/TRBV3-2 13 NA CASSPWIDSEQYF TGTGCCAGCAGCCCTTGGATCGACTCCGAGCAGTACTTC
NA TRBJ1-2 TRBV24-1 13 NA CATSKNPGDGYTF TGTGCCACCAGCAAGAACCCGGGAGATGGCTACACCTTC
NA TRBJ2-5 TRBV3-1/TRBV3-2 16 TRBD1 CASSHHKGQGKETQYF TGTGCCAGCAGCCACCACAAGGGACAGGGGAAAGAGACCCAGTACTTC
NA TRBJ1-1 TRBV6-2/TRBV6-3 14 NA CASSLLSGNTEAFF TGTGCCAGCAGTTTATTATCAGGTAACACTGAAGCTTTCTTT
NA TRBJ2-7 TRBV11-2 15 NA CASSFPLGRADEQYF TGTGCCAGCAGCTTCCCCCTGGGCAGGGCCGACGAGCAGTACTTC
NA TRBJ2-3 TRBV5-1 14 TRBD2 CASYGLAYTDTQYF TGCGCCAGCTATGGACTAGCGTACACAGATACGCAGTATTTT
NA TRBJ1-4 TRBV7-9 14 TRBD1 CASSPDRNNEKLFF TGTGCCAGCAGCCCGGACAGGAATAATGAAAAACTGTTTTTT
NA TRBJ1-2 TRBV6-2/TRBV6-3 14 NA CASTPGQLNYGYTF TGTGCCAGCACCCCAGGACAGTTGAACTATGGCTACACCTTC
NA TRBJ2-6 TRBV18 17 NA CASSPLQVNSGANVLTF TGTGCCAGCTCACCCCTACAGGTTAACTCTGGGGCCAACGTCCTGACTTTC
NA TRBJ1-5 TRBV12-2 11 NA CASRLVGRGHF TGTGCAAGTCGCTTAGTCGGCAGGGGACATTTT
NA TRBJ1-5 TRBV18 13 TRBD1 CASSPGQDQPQHF TGTGCCAGCTCACCGGGACAGGATCAGCCCCAGCATTTT
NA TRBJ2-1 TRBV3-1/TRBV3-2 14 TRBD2 CASSLGLAGAEQFF TGTGCCAGCAGCCTTGGACTAGCGGGAGCAGAGCAGTTCTTC
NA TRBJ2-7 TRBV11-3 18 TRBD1 CASSKRGPGTGDSYEQYF TGTGCCAGCAGCAAAAGGGGCCCCGGGACAGGGGACTCCTACGAGCAGTACTTC